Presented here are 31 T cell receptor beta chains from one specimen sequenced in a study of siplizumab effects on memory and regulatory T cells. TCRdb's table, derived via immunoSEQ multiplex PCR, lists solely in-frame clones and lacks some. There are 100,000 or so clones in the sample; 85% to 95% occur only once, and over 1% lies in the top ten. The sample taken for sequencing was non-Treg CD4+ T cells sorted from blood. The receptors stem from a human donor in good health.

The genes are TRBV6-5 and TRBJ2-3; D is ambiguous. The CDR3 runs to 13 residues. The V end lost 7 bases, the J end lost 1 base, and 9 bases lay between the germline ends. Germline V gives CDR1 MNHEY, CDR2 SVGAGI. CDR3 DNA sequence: TGTGCCAGCACCCCAGGAGGCACAGATACGCAGTATTTT. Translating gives CASTPGGTDTQYF.

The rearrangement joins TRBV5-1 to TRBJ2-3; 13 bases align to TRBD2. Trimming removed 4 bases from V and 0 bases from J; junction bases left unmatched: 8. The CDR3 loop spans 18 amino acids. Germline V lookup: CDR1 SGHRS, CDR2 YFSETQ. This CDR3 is CASSKGTSGASSTDTQYF. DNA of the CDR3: TGCGCCAGCAGCAAAGGGACTAGCGGGGCTTCTAGCACAGATACGCAGTATTTT.

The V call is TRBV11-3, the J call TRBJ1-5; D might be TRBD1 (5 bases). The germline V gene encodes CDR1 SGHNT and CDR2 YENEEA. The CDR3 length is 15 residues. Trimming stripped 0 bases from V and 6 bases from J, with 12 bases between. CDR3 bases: TGTGCCAGCAGCTTAGAGGAACAGGTCAGTCAGCCCCAGCATTTT. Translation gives CASSLEEQVSQPQHF.

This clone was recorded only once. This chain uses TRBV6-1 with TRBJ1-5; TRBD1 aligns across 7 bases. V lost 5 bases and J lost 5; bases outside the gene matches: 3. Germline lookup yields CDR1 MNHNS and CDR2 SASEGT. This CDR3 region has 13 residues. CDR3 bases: TGTGCCAGCAGTCCGACAGGGTATCAGCCCCAGCATTTT. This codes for CASSPTGYQPQHF.

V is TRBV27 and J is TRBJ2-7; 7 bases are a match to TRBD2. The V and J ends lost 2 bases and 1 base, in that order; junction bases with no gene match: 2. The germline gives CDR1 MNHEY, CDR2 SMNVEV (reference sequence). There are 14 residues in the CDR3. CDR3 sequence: CASSLAGVSYEQYF. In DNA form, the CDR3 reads TGTGCCAGCAGTTTAGCGGGAGTATCCTACGAGCAGTACTTC.

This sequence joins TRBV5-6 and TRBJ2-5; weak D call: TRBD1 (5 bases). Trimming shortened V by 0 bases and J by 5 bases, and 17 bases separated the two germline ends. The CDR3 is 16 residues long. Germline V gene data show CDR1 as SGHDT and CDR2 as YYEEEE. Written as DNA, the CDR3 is TGTGCCAGCAGCTTGGGGCAGGGTCATCCGCAGGAGACCCAGTACTTC. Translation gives CASSLGQGHPQETQYF.

The CDR3 sequence: CASSLAGVVGNEQFF. DNA of the CDR3: TGTGCCAGCAGCTTGGCGGGAGTGGTCGGCAATGAGCAGTTCTTC. The chain is built from TRBV11-2 and TRBJ2-1; 7 bases fit TRBD2. CDR1 is SGHAT and CDR2 is FQNNGV in the germline V gene. The CDR3 covers 15 residues. J was trimmed by 6 bases and V by 3 bases; bases with no gene match: 8.

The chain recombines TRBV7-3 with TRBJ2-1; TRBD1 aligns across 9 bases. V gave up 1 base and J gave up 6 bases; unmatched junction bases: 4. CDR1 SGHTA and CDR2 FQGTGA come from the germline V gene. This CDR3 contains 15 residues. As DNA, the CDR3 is TGTGCCAGCAGCTTAATGGGGACAGGGATCAATGAGCAGTTCTTC. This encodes CASSLMGTGINEQFF. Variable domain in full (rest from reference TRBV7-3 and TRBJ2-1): GAGVSQTPSNKVTEKGKYVELRCDPISGHTALYWYRQSLGQGPEFLIYFQGTGAADDSGLPNDRFFAVRPEGSVSTLKIQRTERGDSAVYLCASSLMGTGINEQFFGPGTRLTVL.

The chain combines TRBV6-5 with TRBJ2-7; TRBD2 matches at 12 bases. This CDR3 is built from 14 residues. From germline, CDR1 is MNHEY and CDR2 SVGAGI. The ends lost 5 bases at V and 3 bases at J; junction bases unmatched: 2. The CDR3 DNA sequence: TGTGCCAGCAGTGGACTAGCGGGGTTCTACGAGCAGTACTTC. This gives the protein CASSGLAGFYEQYF.

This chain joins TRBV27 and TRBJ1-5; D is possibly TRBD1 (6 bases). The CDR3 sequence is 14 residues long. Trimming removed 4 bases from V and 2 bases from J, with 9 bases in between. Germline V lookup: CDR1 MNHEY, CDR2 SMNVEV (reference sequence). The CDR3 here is CASSSGQRNQPQHF. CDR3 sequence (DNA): TGTGCCAGCAGTTCGGGACAACGCAATCAGCCCCAGCATTTT.

The CDR3 is CAIGHYEQYF. CDR3 nucleotide sequence: TGTGCCATCGGGCACTACGAGCAGTACTTC. This chain connects TRBV6-1 to TRBJ2-7; D unclear. The CDR3 consists of 10 residues. The germline V gene has CDR1 MNHNS and CDR2 SASEGT. V was clipped by 10 bases and J by 3 bases, with 7 bases between them.

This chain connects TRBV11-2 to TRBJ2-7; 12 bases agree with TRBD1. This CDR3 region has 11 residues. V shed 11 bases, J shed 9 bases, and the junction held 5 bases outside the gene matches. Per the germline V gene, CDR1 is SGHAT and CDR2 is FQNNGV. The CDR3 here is CAGGDRGPQYF. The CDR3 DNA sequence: TGTGCCGGGGGGGACAGGGGGCCGCAGTACTTC.

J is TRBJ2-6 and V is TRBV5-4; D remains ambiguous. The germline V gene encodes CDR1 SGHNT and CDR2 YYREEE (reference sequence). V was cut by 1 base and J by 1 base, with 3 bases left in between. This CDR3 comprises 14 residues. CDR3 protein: CASSLKSGANVLTF. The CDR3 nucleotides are TGTGCCAGCAGCTTGAAGTCTGGGGCCAACGTCCTGACTTTC.

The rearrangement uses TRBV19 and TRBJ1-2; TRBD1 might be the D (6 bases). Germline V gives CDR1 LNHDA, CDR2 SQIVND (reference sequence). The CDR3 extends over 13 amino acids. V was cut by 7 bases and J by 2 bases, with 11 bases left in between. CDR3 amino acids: CASTDRINYGYTF. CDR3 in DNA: TGTGCCAGTACCGACAGGATAAACTATGGCTACACCTTC.

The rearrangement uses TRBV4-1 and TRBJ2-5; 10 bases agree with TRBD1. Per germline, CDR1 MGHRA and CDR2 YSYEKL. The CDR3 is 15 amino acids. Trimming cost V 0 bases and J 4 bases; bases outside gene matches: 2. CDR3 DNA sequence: TGCGCCAGCAGCCAAGAAGACAGGGGGCGAGAGACCCAGTACTTC. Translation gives CASSQEDRGRETQYF.

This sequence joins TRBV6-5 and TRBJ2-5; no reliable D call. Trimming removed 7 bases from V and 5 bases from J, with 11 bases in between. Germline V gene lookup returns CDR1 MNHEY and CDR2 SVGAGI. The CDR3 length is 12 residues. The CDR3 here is CASTSSRETQYF. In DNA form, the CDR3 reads TGTGCCAGCACCTCTTCACGGGAGACCCAGTACTTC.

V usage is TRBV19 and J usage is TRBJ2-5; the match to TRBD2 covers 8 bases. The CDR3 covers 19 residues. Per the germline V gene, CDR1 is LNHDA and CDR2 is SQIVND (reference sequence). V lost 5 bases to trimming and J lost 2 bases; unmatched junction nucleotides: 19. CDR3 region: CASSPRGSGMVGIQETQYF. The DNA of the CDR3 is TGTGCCAGTAGTCCCCGGGGTAGCGGGATGGTGGGGATACAAGAGACCCAGTACTTC. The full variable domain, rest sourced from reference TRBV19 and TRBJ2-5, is DGGITQSPKYLFRKEGQNVTLSCEQNLNHDAMYWYRQDPGQGLRLIYYSQIVNDFQKGDIAEGYSVSREKKESFPLTVTSAQKNPTAFYLCASSPRGSGMVGIQETQYFGPGTRLLVL.

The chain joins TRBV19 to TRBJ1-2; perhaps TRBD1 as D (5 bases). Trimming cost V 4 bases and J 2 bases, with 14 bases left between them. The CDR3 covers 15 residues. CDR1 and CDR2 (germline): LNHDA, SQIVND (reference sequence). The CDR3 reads CASSSGRTINYGYTF. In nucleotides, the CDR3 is TGTGCCAGTAGTAGTGGCAGGACAATAAACTATGGCTACACCTTC.

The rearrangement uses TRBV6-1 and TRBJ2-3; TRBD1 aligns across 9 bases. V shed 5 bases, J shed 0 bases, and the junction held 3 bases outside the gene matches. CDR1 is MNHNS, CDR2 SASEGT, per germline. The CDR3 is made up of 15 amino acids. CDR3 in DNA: TGTGCCAGCAGTCGGACAGGGGCAAGCACAGATACGCAGTATTTT. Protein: CASSRTGASTDTQYF.

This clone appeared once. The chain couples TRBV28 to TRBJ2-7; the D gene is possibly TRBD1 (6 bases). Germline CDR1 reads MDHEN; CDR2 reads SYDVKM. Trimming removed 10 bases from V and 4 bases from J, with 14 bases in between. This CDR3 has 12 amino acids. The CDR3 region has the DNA TGTGCCACCCGTCAGGGGTGGTACGAGCAGTACTTC. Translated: CATRQGWYEQYF. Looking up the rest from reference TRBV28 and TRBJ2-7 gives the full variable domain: DVKVTQSSRYLVKRTGEKVFLECVQDMDHENMFWYRQDPGLGLRLIYFSYDVKMKEKGDIPEGYSVSREKKERFSLILESASTNQTSMYLCATRQGWYEQYFGPGTRLTVT.

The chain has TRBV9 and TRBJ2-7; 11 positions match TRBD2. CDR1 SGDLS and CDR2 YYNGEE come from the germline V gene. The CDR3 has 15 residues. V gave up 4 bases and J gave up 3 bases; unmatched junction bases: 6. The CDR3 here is CASSPGTSGLYEQYF. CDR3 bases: TGTGCCAGCAGCCCCGGGACTAGCGGACTCTACGAGCAGTACTTC. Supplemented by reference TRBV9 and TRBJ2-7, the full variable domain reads DSGVTQTPKHLITATGQRVTLRCSPRSGDLSVYWYQQSLDQGLQFLIQYYNGEERAKGNILERFSAQQFPDLHSELNLSSLELGDSALYFCASSPGTSGLYEQYFGPGTRLTVT.

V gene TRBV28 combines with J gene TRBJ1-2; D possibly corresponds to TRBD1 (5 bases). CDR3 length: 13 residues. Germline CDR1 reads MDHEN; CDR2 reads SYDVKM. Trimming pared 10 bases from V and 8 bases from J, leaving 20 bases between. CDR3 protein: CATLGGGELGYTF. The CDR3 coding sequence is TGTGCCACCCTCGGAGGAGGGGAGCTCGGCTACACCTTC.

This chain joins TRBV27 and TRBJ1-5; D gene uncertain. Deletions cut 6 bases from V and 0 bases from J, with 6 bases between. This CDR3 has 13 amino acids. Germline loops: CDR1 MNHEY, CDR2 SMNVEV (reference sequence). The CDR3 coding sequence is TGTGCCAGCAGAGGGAATAGCAATCAGCCCCAGCATTTT. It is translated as CASRGNSNQPQHF.

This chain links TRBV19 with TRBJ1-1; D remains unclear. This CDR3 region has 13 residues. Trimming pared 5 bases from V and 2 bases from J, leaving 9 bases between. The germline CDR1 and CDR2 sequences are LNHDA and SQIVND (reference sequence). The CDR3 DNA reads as TGTGCCAGTAGTCGGACGGAAAACACTGAAGCTTTCTTT. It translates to CASSRTENTEAFF. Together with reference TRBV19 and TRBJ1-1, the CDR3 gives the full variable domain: DGGITQSPKYLFRKEGQNVTLSCEQNLNHDAMYWYRQDPGQGLRLIYYSQIVNDFQKGDIAEGYSVSREKKESFPLTVTSAQKNPTAFYLCASSRTENTEAFFGQGTRLTVV.

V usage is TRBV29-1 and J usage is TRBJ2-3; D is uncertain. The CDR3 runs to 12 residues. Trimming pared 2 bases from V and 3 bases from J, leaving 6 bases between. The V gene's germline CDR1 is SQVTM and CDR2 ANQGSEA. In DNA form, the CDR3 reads TGCAGCGTTGAATCTGAAACAGATACGCAGTATTTT. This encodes CSVESETDTQYF.

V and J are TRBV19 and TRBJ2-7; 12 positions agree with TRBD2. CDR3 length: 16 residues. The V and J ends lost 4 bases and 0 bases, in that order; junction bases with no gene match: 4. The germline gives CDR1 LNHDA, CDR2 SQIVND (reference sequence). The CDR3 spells CASSRLAGDPSYEQYF. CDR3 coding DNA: TGTGCCAGTAGTAGACTAGCGGGAGATCCCTCCTACGAGCAGTACTTC.

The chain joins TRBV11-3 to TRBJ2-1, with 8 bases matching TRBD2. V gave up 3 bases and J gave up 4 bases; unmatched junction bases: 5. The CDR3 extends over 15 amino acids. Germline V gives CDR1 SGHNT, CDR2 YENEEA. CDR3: CASSLRAGVYNEQFF. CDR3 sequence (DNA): TGTGCCAGCAGCTTGAGAGCGGGGGTTTACAATGAGCAGTTCTTC.

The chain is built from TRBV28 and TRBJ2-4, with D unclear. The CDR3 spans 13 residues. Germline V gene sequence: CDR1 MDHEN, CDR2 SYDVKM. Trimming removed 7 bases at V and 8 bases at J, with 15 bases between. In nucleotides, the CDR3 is TGTGCCAGCAACGGGTACGTCCCGGACATTCAGTACTTC. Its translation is CASNGYVPDIQYF.

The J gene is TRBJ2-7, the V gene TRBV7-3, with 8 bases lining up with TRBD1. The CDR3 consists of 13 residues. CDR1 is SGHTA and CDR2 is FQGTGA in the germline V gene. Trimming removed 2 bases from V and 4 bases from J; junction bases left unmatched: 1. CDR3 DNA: TGTGCCAGCAGCTTACAGGGGGCATACGAGCAGTACTTC. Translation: CASSLQGAYEQYF. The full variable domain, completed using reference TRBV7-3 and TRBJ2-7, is GAGVSQTPSNKVTEKGKYVELRCDPISGHTALYWYRQSLGQGPEFLIYFQGTGAADDSGLPNDRFFAVRPEGSVSTLKIQRTERGDSAVYLCASSLQGAYEQYFGPGTRLTVT.

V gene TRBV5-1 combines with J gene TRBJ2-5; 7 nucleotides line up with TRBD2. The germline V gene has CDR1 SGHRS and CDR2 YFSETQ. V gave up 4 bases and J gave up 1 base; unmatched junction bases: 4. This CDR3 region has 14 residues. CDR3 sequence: CASSTGGLQETQYF. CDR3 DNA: TGCGCCAGCAGCACGGGGGGACTCCAAGAGACCCAGTACTTC.

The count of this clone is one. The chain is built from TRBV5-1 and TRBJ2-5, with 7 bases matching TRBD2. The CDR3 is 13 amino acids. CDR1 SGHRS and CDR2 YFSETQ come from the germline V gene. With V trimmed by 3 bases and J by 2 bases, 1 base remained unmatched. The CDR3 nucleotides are TGCGCCAGCAGCTCGGGACTACAAGAGACCCAGTACTTC. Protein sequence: CASSSGLQETQYF.